This T cell receptor (beta chain) came from a study of tumor-infiltrating lymphocytes in primary liver carcinoma. Study context: The patient population consisted of men and women between 30 and 69 years of age.

A constant-region primer served to make TCR beta cDNA from roughly 540 ng total RNA. Slightly modified ARM-PCR served as the procedure for the TCR beta libraries. These libraries came from three rounds of nested multiplex PCR. The study ran its first two PCR rounds for roughly 9 cycles each, using TRBV1-TRBV30 forward primers and a C-beta reverse primer. TCRdb recomputed calls from the multiplex PCR reads with MiXCR, one row per CDR3 protein. The data contain 250,000 to 350,000 distinct CDR3 sequences, about three fifths of them singletons. Unsorted whole blood supplied the RNA, and germline DNA was extracted too. Researchers reported drawing four milliliters of peripheral blood before surgery. Trimming took 4 bases from V and 6 from J, leaving 13 bases between them. This CDR3 comprises 14 residues. The germline gives CDR1 SGHAT, CDR2 FQNNGV.

The sequenced sample was peripheral blood. The rearrangement uses TRBV11-2 and TRBJ2-1; no clear D gene. This TCR was sampled from a woman in her 30s with primary liver carcinoma and hepatitis B virus infection. The CDR3 nucleotides read TGTGCCAGCAGCTCCCCACTTGGTCCCAATGAGCAGTTCTTC. Translated, it gives CASSSPLGPNEQFF.